Following are 22 T cell receptor beta chains from one sample sequenced in a study of beta chain features in type 1 diabetes. Expressed TCRB transcripts were sequenced after all isolated RNA was converted to cDNA. Sequencing was performed with immunoSEQ multiplex PCR; in TCRdb, only in-frame clones are kept and a portion is missing. The sample carries hundreds of thousands of clones, around 13% recorded once. Sequencing was done on a sample of central memory CD4+ T cells from blood. These receptors were obtained from a man aged 25 to 40 in good health.

V and J are TRBV5-1 and TRBJ1-2; the D is unclear. Per germline, CDR1 SGHRS and CDR2 YFSETQ. Trimming pared 4 bases from V and 4 bases from J, leaving 11 bases between. The CDR3 runs 13 residues. CDR3 DNA sequence: TGCGCCAGCAGCCTGGACGCGGTCTATGGCTACACCTTC. Protein product: CASSLDAVYGYTF.

This clone occurred a few times. The rearrangement links TRBV6-5 to TRBJ1-2; D gene unclear. This CDR3 has 13 amino acids. V was pared by 6 bases and J by 2 bases, with 10 bases between. In germline, CDR1 is MNHEY, CDR2 SVGAGI. The CDR3: CASRPTVNYGYTF. The CDR3 nucleotides are TGTGCCAGCAGGCCCACAGTAAACTATGGCTACACCTTC.

This clone was counted only a few times. The V call is TRBV5-4, the J call TRBJ1-2; the D gene is possibly TRBD1 (6 bases). Germline CDR1 is SGHNT and CDR2 is YYREEE (reference sequence). This CDR3 comprises 11 residues. The V and J ends lost 0 bases and 10 bases respectively, with 7 bases between them. CDR3 nucleotide sequence: TGTGCCAGCAGCTTGGGGGACACCTACACCTTC. Amino acid sequence: CASSLGDTYTF.

This rearrangement joins TRBV7-7 to TRBJ2-1, with TRBD2 matching over 8 bases. This CDR3 contains 15 residues. Germline V gives CDR1 SSHAT, CDR2 FNYEAQ (reference sequence). Unmatched junction bases numbered 5, after V lost 1 base and J lost 6 bases. CDR3: CASSLGRLAGNEQFF. CDR3 DNA sequence: TGTGCCAGCAGCTTAGGGCGGCTAGCGGGCAATGAGCAGTTCTTC. Based on the CDR3 plus reference TRBV7-7 and TRBJ2-1, the full variable domain is GAGVSQSPRYKVTKRGQDVTLRCDPISSHATLYWYQQALGQGPEFLTYFNYEAQPDKSGLPSDRFSAERPEGSISTLTIQRTEQRDSAMYRCASSLGRLAGNEQFFGPGTRLTVL.

The rearrangement joins TRBV6-4 to TRBJ1-6; D is ambiguous. Germline CDR1 MRHNA, CDR2 SNTAGT. This CDR3 comprises 14 residues. Trimming cost V 3 bases and J 0 bases, with 3 bases left between them. CDR3 coding DNA: TGTGCCAGCAGTGATGCCTCCTATAATTCACCCCTCCACTTT. It codes for CASSDASYNSPLHF.

This clone occurred a few times. The chain links TRBV21-1 to TRBJ1-1; TRBD1 is taken as the D call from the table, unchecked against the DNA. TRBV21-1 is annotated as a pseudogene. The length of the CDR3 is 16 residues. This CDR3 reads CASSFTGTVMNTEAFF. CDR3 nucleotide sequence: TGTGCCAGCAGCTTTACCGGGACAGTGATGAACACTGAAGCTTTCTTT.

The chain is built from TRBV7-7 and TRBJ2-1; 9 bases are a match to TRBD2. Germline V gene lookup returns CDR1 SSHAT and CDR2 FNYEAQ (reference sequence). The CDR3 runs to 15 residues. V dropped 3 bases and J dropped 9; count of bases not matched to a gene: 9. The CDR3 sequence: CASSFAGGAGSEQFF. The CDR3 DNA reads TGTGCCAGCAGCTTCGCGGGGGGGGCCGGAAGTGAGCAGTTCTTC.

This clone has just a few counts. V and J are TRBV15 and TRBJ2-5; D is unresolved. Trimming stripped 3 bases from V and 2 bases from J, with 10 bases between. Germline CDR1 is LNHNV and CDR2 is YYDKDF (reference sequence). The CDR3 loop spans 14 amino acids. CDR3 amino acids: CATSSFRVQETQYF. CDR3 DNA: TGTGCCACCAGCAGTTTCCGGGTTCAAGAGACCCAGTACTTC.

This clone was observed a few times. The chain has TRBV29-1 and TRBJ2-7; D possibly uses TRBD1 or TRBD2 (5 bases each). CDR3 length equals 11 residues. Trimming removed 4 bases from V and 6 bases from J, with 10 bases in between. CDR1 and CDR2 (germline): SQVTM, ANQGSEA. The CDR3 region has the DNA TGCAGCGTTGGGGACCCTGGCGAGCAGTACGTC. This encodes CSVGDPGEQYV.

This clone has a handful of counts. This chain connects TRBV5-1 to TRBJ1-2, with 9 bases fitting TRBD1. This CDR3 region has 14 residues. Germline CDR1 and CDR2: SGHRS and YFSETQ. J lost 2 bases, V lost 7 bases, and 6 bases had no gene match. In DNA form, the CDR3 reads TGCGCCAGCTCGGCGACAGGGGGAAACTATGGCTACACCTTC. Protein: CASSATGGNYGYTF.

A few counts support this clone. This chain joins TRBV9 and TRBJ1-6, with D possibly matching TRBD1 (5 bases). The germline V and J ends were trimmed by 0 bases and 8 bases, with 12 bases remaining between them. The CDR3 sequence is 15 residues long. The germline V gene encodes CDR1 SGDLS and CDR2 YYNGEE. In DNA form, the CDR3 reads TGTGCCAGCAGCGTAGTGGCCGGGGCCGATTCACCCCTCCACTTT. Its translation: CASSVVAGADSPLHF.

This clone was counted at least ten times. The identical CDR3 is also encoded by other nucleotide sequences in the sample. This chain uses TRBV9 with TRBJ1-3, with D maybe TRBD1 (5 bases). The V gene's germline CDR1 is SGDLS and CDR2 YYNGEE. Trimming cost V 2 bases and J 7 bases, with 10 bases left between them. This CDR3 region has 13 residues. CDR3 coding DNA: TGTGCCAGCAGCGTTCCAGGGCGGAACACCATATATTTT. Translated, it gives CASSVPGRNTIYF.

Ten or more counts support this clone. The rearrangement uses TRBV29-1 and TRBJ2-1; 9 bases are a match to TRBD1. This CDR3 spans 15 amino acids. Germline assignment: CDR1 SQVTM and CDR2 ANQGSEA. J was trimmed by 7 bases and V by 1 base; bases with no gene match: 8. CDR3 sequence: CSVEGLGQGMNEQFF. Here the CDR3 DNA reads TGCAGCGTTGAAGGCTTGGGACAGGGTATGAATGAGCAGTTCTTC.

The CDR3 reads CASSTTGRHYKAEAFF. CDR3 nucleotides: TGTGCCAGCAGCACTACAGGGCGCCACTATAAGGCTGAAGCTTTCTTT. V is TRBV7-8 and J is TRBJ1-1, with D maybe TRBD1 (6 bases). The CDR3 loop spans 16 amino acids. Germline CDR1 and CDR2: SGHVS and FQNEAQ. Trimming took off 5 bases at V and 6 bases at J, with 22 bases between the two ends. The whole variable domain, filled in from reference TRBV7-8 and TRBJ1-1, reads GAGVSQSPRYKVAKRGQDVALRCDPISGHVSLFWYQQALGQGPEFLTYFQNEAQLDKSGLPSDRFFAERPEGSVSTLKIQRTQQEDSAVYLCASSTTGRHYKAEAFFGQGTRLTVV.

This clone was seen only a few times. The rearrangement links TRBV19 to TRBJ2-1, with TRBD2 matching over 10 bases. Trimming removed 7 bases from V and 4 bases from J; junction bases left unmatched: 16. The CDR3 contains 18 residues. Germline V lookup: CDR1 LNHDA, CDR2 SQIVND (reference sequence). CDR3 DNA: TGTGCCAGTACTAACCGAGGTTCCGGGACTAGCGAATACAATGAGCAGTTCTTC. Residues: CASTNRGSGTSEYNEQFF.

The chain links TRBV6-4 to TRBJ2-3; D tentatively reads TRBD1 or TRBD2 (5 bases each). The CDR3 has 14 amino acids. Per germline, CDR1 MRHNA and CDR2 SNTAGT. V shed 8 bases and J shed 0 bases, with 12 bases lying between them. The CDR3 DNA sequence: TGTGCCAGCCAAGGGACCTACAGCACAGATACGCAGTATTTT. Translated, it gives CASQGTYSTDTQYF.

The V gene is TRBV6-1, the J gene TRBJ1-5; unclear D gene. The CDR3 length is 12 residues. Trimming took off 3 bases at V and 6 bases at J, with 6 bases between the two ends. Germline V CDR1 and CDR2: MNHNS, SASEGT. The CDR3 spells CASSDFSQPQHF. As DNA, the CDR3 is TGTGCCAGCAGTGATTTCAGTCAGCCCCAGCATTTT.

V and J are TRBV7-9 and TRBJ2-5; D is unclear. Between the trimmed V and J ends, which lost 4 bases and 4 bases, there was a span of 10 bases. The CDR3 spans 13 residues. Germline CDR1 reads SEHNR; CDR2 reads FQNEAQ (reference sequence). The CDR3 spells CASSSAPTETQYF. CDR3 DNA sequence: TGTGCCAGCAGCTCTGCCCCTACAGAGACCCAGTACTTC.

The gene calls are TRBV7-9 and TRBJ1-2; TRBD1 matches 8 bases. The germline gives CDR1 SEHNR, CDR2 FQNEAQ (reference sequence). This CDR3 contains 17 residues. Germline trimming cut 1 base from V and 4 bases from J; bases unmatched to any gene: 11. CDR3 loop: CASSLGAGQGSSYGYTF. CDR3 sequence (DNA): TGTGCCAGCAGCTTAGGTGCCGGACAGGGAAGTAGCTATGGCTACACCTTC.

This CDR3 is CASERRLGTETQYF. CDR3 nucleotides: TGTGCCAGCGAGCGAAGACTAGGGACGGAGACCCAGTACTTC. J is TRBJ2-5 and V is TRBV11-2; maybe TRBD2 (6 bases). CDR1 SGHAT and CDR2 FQNNGV come from the germline V gene. The CDR3 has 14 amino acids. Between the trimmed V and J ends, which lost 8 bases and 5 bases, there was a span of 18 bases.

There are a few counts of this clone. The chain combines TRBV11-3 with TRBJ1-1, with TRBD1 identical over 7 bases. This CDR3 spans 14 amino acids. The V and J ends lost 6 bases and 1 base, in that order; junction bases with no gene match: 5. Germline loops: CDR1 SGHNT, CDR2 YENEEA. The CDR3 DNA reads as TGTGCCAGCAGTTCCGGACAGGAGAACACTGAAGCTTTCTTT. It encodes CASSSGQENTEAFF.

The chain uses TRBV5-1 and TRBJ1-2, with D uncertain. Trimming stripped 0 bases from V and 0 bases from J, with 9 bases between. The germline V gene encodes CDR1 SGHRS and CDR2 YFSETQ. This CDR3 contains 15 residues. The CDR3 here is CASSLDGVANYGYTF. Written as DNA, the CDR3 is TGCGCCAGCAGCTTGGATGGTGTCGCTAACTATGGCTACACCTTC.